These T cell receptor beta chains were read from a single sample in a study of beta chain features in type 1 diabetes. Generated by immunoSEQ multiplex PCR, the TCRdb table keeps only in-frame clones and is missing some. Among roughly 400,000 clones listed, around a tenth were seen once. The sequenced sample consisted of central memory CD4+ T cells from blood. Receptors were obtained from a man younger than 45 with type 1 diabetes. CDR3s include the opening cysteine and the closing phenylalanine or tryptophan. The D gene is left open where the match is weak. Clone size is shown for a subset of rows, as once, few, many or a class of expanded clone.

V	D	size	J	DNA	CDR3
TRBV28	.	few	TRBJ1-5	TGTGCCAGCAGTCAGGTCAGCAATCAGCCCCAGCATTTT	CASSQVSNQPQHF
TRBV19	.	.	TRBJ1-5	TGTGCCAGCACCGAACAACTAACTAATCAGCCCCAGCATTTT	CASTEQLTNQPQHF
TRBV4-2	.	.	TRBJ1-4	TGTGCCAGCAGCCTCAACGGGGCAGCTAATGAAAAACTGTTTTTT	CASSLNGAANEKLFF
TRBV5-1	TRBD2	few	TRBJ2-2	TGCGCCAGCAGCTTGACTAGACTAGCGGGAGTTGAAGGCGGGGAGCTGTTTTTT	CASSLTRLAGVEGGELFF
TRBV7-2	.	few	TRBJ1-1	TGTGCCAGCAGCTTAGAGGCACAGCTGAACACTGAAGCTTTCTTT	CASSLEAQLNTEAFF
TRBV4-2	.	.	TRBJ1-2	TGTGCCAGCAGCCACCACCAATCCTCCTCTGTGGAGTATGGCTACACCTTC	CASSHHQSSSVEYGYTF
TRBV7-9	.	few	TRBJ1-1	TGTGCCAGCAGCTTAATGGAGAACACTGAAGCTTTCTTT	CASSLMENTEAFF
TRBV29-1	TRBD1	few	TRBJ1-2	TGCTCCGGGTTATCGCCGGGACAGGCTGACTATGGCTACACCTTC	CSGLSPGQADYGYTF
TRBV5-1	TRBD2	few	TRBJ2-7	TGCGCCAGCAGCCCCATAGCGGGAGGGGAATACGAGCAGTACTTC	CASSPIAGGEYEQYF
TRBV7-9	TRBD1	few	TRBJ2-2	TGTGCCAGCAGCTTAGAGGAGAGGGGGCTTGACACCGGGGAGCTGTTTTTT	CASSLEERGLDTGELFF
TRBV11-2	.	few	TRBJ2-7	TGTGCCAGCAGCTTAGGGGCTAGAGGCTTCGGATGGTCCGAGCAGTACTTC	CASSLGARGFGWSEQYF
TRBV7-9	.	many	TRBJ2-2	TGTGCCAGCAGCTTGATTCAAACCGGGGAGCTGTTTTTT	CASSLIQTGELFF
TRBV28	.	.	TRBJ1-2	TGTGCCAGCAGTTTGATGGGCTATGGCTACACCTTC	CASSLMGYGYTF
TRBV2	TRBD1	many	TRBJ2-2	TGTGCCACCATGGGGACAGGGGACCCCCTGTTTTTT	CATMGTGDPLFF
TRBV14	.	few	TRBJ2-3	TGTGCCAGCAGCCAAGATTCCCTCACAGATACGCAGTATTTT	CASSQDSLTDTQYF
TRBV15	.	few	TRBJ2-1	TGTGCCACCAGCAGACTGGGGACCTCGCGGGAGCAGTTCTTC	CATSRLGTSREQFF
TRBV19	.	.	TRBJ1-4	TGTGCCAGTAGTCCCCGGGGCGGAGAGGACGAAAAACTGTTTTTT	CASSPRGGEDEKLFF
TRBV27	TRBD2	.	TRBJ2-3	TGTGCCAGCAGCCGAAAGGGACTAGCGGGAGTCGGCACAGATACGCAGTATTTT	CASSRKGLAGVGTDTQYF
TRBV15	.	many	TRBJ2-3	TGTGCCACCAGCAGAGTTGGCAAGACAGATACGCAGTATTTT	CATSRVGKTDTQYF
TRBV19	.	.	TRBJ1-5	TGTGCCAGTAGTATGAGTCTACGAGGTCAGCCCCAGCATTTT	CASSMSLRGQPQHF
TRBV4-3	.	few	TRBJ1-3	TGCGCCAGCAGCCAAGGACCCCCGGTAGGACGAGGAAACACCATATATTTT	CASSQGPPVGRGNTIYF
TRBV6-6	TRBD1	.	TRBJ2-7	TGTGCCAGCACTAGGGGGCCCTCCTACGAGCAGTACTTC	CASTRGPSYEQYF
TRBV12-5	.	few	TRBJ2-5	TGTGCTAGTGCCCGAGGGAGGGGGCAGGGAGAGACCCAGTACTTC	CASARGRGQGETQYF
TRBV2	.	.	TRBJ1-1	TGTGCCAGCAGATACGGACAGAGCATGAACACTGAAGCTTTCTTT	CASRYGQSMNTEAFF
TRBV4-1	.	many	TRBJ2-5	TGCGCCAGCAGCCAATACGCGGGCCGAGAAGAGACCCAGTACTTC	CASSQYAGREETQYF
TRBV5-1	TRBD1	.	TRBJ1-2	TGCGCCAGCAGCAGAGGACAGGGGTCTAACTATGGCTACACCTTC	CASSRGQGSNYGYTF
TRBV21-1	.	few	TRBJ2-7	TGTGCCAGCAGCAAAGTCTACAGGGCGGACTCAGGCCCGCCCTACGAGCAGTACTTC	CASSKVYRADSGPPYEQYF
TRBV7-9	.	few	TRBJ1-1	TGTGCCAGCAGCTGGGGGGGTACTAGGAACACTGAAGCTTTCTTT	CASSWGGTRNTEAFF
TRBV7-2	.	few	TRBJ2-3	TGTGCCAGCAGCTCCTCTTTGGCTAGCACAGATACGCAGTATTTT	CASSSSLASTDTQYF
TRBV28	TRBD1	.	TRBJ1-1	TGTGCCAGCAGTGGCCGGGACAGGAAGAACACTGAAGCTTTCTTT	CASSGRDRKNTEAFF
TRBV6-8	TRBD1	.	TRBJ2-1	TGTGCCAGCAGTTACCCGGGACAGGGGTCGGATGAGCAGTTCTTC	CASSYPGQGSDEQFF
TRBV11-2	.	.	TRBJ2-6	TGTGCCAGCAGCTTTTTGGTGGCTGGGGCCAACGTCCTGACTTTC	CASSFLVAGANVLTF
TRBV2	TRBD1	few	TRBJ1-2	TGTGCCAGCAGTGAAGAGGGACAGGGTATGGGCTACACCTTC	CASSEEGQGMGYTF
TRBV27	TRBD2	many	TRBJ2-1	TGTGCCAGCAGTTTACCGTTAGCGGGAAAAAGGAGTAATGAGCAGTTCTTC	CASSLPLAGKRSNEQFF
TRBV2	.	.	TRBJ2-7	TGTGCCAGCAGCCCCCCTAGGACAGGGAGGGCCTACGAGCAGTACTTC	CASSPPRTGRAYEQYF
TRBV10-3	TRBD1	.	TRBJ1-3	TGTGCCATCAGGGCGACAGGGTCGTCTGGAAACACCATATATTTT	CAIRATGSSGNTIYF
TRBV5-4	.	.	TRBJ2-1	TGTGCCAGCAGCGGGTTGGGGGCGAGCTCCTACAATGAGCAGTTCTTC	CASSGLGASSYNEQFF
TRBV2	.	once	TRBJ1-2	TGTGCCAGCAGTGAAATCAACTATGGCTACACCTTC	CASSEINYGYTF
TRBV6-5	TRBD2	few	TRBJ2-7	TGTGCCAGCAGTTACTCCTGGCGGGAGAGCTCCTACGAGCAGTACTTC	CASSYSWRESSYEQYF
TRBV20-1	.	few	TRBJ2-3	TGCAGTCCAGGACATACAGATACGCAGTATTTT	CSPGHTDTQYF
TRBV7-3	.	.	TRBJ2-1	TGTGCCAGCAGCGCGACTGGATTCACATACAATGAGCAGTTCTTC	CASSATGFTYNEQFF
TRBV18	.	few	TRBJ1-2	TGTGCCAGCTCACCGAGACCAGGAGAGCACTATGGCTACACCTTC	CASSPRPGEHYGYTF
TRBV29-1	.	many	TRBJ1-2	TGCAGCGCTTTTGAACAGGGATTTGGCTATGGCTACACCTTC	CSAFEQGFGYGYTF
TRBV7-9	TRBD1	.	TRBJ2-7	TGTGCCAGCAGCCCCTATGTGGGACAGGGGGCCGGTAGCTCCTACGAGCAGTACTTC	CASSPYVGQGAGSSYEQYF
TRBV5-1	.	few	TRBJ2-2	TGCGCCAGCAGCACCCAGGGGAACACCGGGGAGCTGTTTTTT	CASSTQGNTGELFF
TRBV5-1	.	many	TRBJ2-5	TGCGCCAGCAGCCTAGCACAGACCCAGTACTTC	CASSLAQTQYF
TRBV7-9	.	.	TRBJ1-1	TGTGCCAGCAGCCCGAAACAGGGCCGGGAGGTGAACACTGAAGCTTTCTTT	CASSPKQGREVNTEAFF
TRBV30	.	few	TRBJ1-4	TGTGCCTGGAATAGACCTGGAAATGAAAAACTGTTTTTT	CAWNRPGNEKLFF
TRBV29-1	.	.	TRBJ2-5	TGCAGCGTTGTGTCTGGCCAAGAGACCCAGTACTTC	CSVVSGQETQYF
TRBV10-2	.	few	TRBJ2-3	TGCGCCAGCAGTGAGTCACAGGGGGGGCTAGCCGCAGATACGCAGTATTTT	CASSESQGGLAADTQYF
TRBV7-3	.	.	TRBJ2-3	TGTGCCAGCAGCTCCTCTCCCCCGGGGATGTGGGATACGCAGTATTTT	CASSSSPPGMWDTQYF
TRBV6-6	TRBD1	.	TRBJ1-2	TGTGCCAGCAGTGTCAATACAGGGGGCGGCTATGGCTACACCTTC	CASSVNTGGGYGYTF
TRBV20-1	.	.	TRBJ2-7	TGCGGCGGAGGGAGTCGAGGCGAGCAGTACTTC	CGGGSRGEQYF